The T cell receptor beta chain described here comes from a study of identical twins. Study conclusions and caveats: In cord blood, abundant beta clonotypes had fewer insertions; memory showed no trend.

The CDR3 is 13 amino acids. V shed 4 bases and J shed 4 bases, with 12 bases lying between them. Germline V gives CDR1 SGHTS, CDR2 YDEGEE. Each CDR3 protein is one row after TCRdb ran MiXCR on the 5' RACE reads. The sample lists 700,000 to 950,000 distinct CDR3 sequences, around 12% occurring once. This clonotype occurred many times. Its antigen is still unknown. These data also featured in a second study, about yellow fever vaccine responses in identical twins.

This chain uses TRBV5-8 with TRBJ2-7; no clear D. The TCR sequence derives from a woman younger than 35 in good health. The sequenced sample was PBMCs. The CDR3 DNA reads as TGTGCCAGCAGCCCCACCATAGGGTACGAGCAGTACTTC. Protein: CASSPTIGYEQYF.